The rows below give T cell receptor beta chains drawn from one sample of a study of blood T cell repertoires in COVID-19. Only in-frame clones appear in the TCRdb table, and some are missing; sequencing was by immunoSEQ multiplex PCR. The table lists hundreds of thousands of clones, roughly 89% of them singletons. The source material was peripheral blood. The receptors here all came from a young woman with active or convalescent COVID-19. Both conserved end residues are part of each CDR3. D genes are given only for firm matches.

v_call,d_call,j_call,cdr3_aa,cdr3_nt
TRBV5-4,-,TRBJ2-7,CASSFEDTPYTYEQYF,TGTGCCAGCAGCTTCGAGGACACCCCCTACACCTACGAGCAGTACTTC
TRBV6-1,TRBD2,TRBJ2-1,CASSESGEHNEQFF,TGTGCCAGCAGTGAGAGCGGGGAGCACAATGAGCAGTTCTTC
TRBV5-1,TRBD1,TRBJ2-5,CASRFQGDETQYF,TGCGCCAGCAGGTTCCAGGGGGACGAGACCCAGTACTTC
TRBV5-4,TRBD1,TRBJ1-1,CASSSRGLRTEAFF,TGTGCCAGCAGTTCAAGGGGGCTAAGAACTGAAGCTTTCTTT
TRBV10-3,-,TRBJ2-2,CAISESLGQANTGELFF,TGTGCCATCAGTGAGTCACTGGGACAAGCGAACACCGGGGAGCTGTTTTTT
TRBV2,-,TRBJ1-3,CASRDSSSSGNTIYF,TGTGCCAGCAGGGACAGCAGTAGCTCTGGAAACACCATATATTTT
TRBV18,TRBD2,TRBJ2-7,CASSRTLAERYEQYF,TGTGCCAGCTCACGAACACTAGCGGAGCGCTACGAGCAGTACTTC
TRBV9,TRBD1,TRBJ1-5,CASSAWDSSEQPQHF,TGTGCCAGCAGCGCATGGGACAGCTCGGAGCAGCCCCAGCATTTT
TRBV9,TRBD1,TRBJ1-1,CASSVGPTGATEAFF,TGTGCCAGCAGCGTAGGCCCGACAGGGGCCACTGAAGCTTTCTTT
TRBV19,-,TRBJ1-2,CASTTRGSGYTF,TGTGCCAGTACGACAAGGGGTTCTGGCTACACCTTC
TRBV2,-,TRBJ1-3,CASSPGTGNTIYF,TGTGCCAGCAGTCCGGGAACTGGAAACACCATATATTTT
TRBV6-4,TRBD1,TRBJ1-2,CASSPWTGSVGYTF,TGTGCCAGCAGCCCCTGGACAGGCTCGGTTGGCTACACCTTC
TRBV4-1,TRBD2,TRBJ2-1,CASSQPGRESYNEQFF,TGCGCCAGCAGCCAACCGGGGCGGGAGTCGTACAATGAGCAGTTCTTC
TRBV2,-,TRBJ2-1,CASTSGYNEQFF,TGTGCCAGCACGAGTGGCTACAATGAGCAGTTCTTC
TRBV19,-,TRBJ1-2,CASSMPEILNHGYTF,TGTGCCAGTAGTATGCCAGAAATTCTTAACCATGGCTACACCTTC